Listed below are T cell receptor beta chains from one sample, sequenced in a study of blood T cell repertoires in COVID-19. Clones were sequenced by immunoSEQ multiplex PCR, and TCRdb holds only the in-frame ones, with some missing. The table includes over 150,000 clones, approximately 90% detected once. Sequencing was done on a sample of peripheral blood. These TCRs come from a man over 45 with acute or convalescent COVID-19. CDR3s include the opening cysteine and the closing phenylalanine or tryptophan. The order of the fields is V gene, D gene, J gene, clone size, CDR3 protein, CDR3 DNA. A D gene is named only where the DNA matches it firmly. Some rows mark clone size as missing; the rest say once, few, many or name a class of expanded clone.

TRBV19	TRBD1	TRBJ1-4	NA	CASSPRTGGGEKLFF	TGTGCCAGTAGTCCCCGGACAGGGGGCGGTGAAAAACTGTTTTTT
TRBV19	NA	TRBJ2-1	NA	CASSWSAGRSYNEQFF	TGTGCCAGTAGTTGGTCCGCAGGGAGGTCCTACAATGAGCAGTTCTTC
TRBV4-3	NA	TRBJ2-2	NA	CASSQAGELFF	TGCGCCAGCAGCCAAGCAGGGGAGCTGTTTTTT
TRBV3-1/TRBV3-2	NA	TRBJ1-1	NA	CASSQWGQGVNTEAFF	TGTGCCAGCAGCCAATGGGGGCAAGGGGTGAACACTGAAGCTTTCTTT
TRBV6-5	NA	TRBJ1-2	once	CASSLNRASGLYGYTF	TGTGCCAGCAGTTTGAACAGGGCCTCGGGCCTTTATGGCTACACCTTC
TRBV7-9	TRBD1	TRBJ1-2	NA	CASSQKASGQGVGYTF	TGTGCCAGCAGCCAAAAAGCCTCCGGACAGGGAGTTGGCTACACCTTC
TRBV7-3	TRBD2	TRBJ2-5	NA	CASSQVGGLAQETQYF	TGTGCCAGCAGCCAGGTCGGGGGACTAGCCCAAGAGACCCAGTACTTC
TRBV13	TRBD1	TRBJ2-6	NA	CASSLATPDREEVGGANVLTF	TGTGCCAGCAGCTTAGCAACCCCGGACAGGGAAGAGGTTGGTGGGGCCAACGTCCTGACTTTC
TRBV3-1/TRBV3-2	NA	TRBJ2-5	few	CASSPGEGQTQYF	TGTGCCAGCAGCCCCGGGGAAGGGCAGACCCAGTACTTC
TRBV12-3/TRBV12-4	NA	TRBJ2-4	once	CASSERAVNIQYF	TGTGCCAGCTCGGAGCGGGCGGTAAACATTCAGTACTTC
TRBV7-2	NA	TRBJ1-5	NA	CASSLAWGPNNQPQHF	TGTGCCAGCAGCTTAGCTTGGGGGCCAAACAATCAGCCCCAGCATTTT
TRBV3-1/TRBV3-2	NA	TRBJ2-3	NA	CASSPRREGTDTQYF	TGTGCCAGCAGCCCTCGGAGGGAAGGGACAGATACGCAGTATTTT
TRBV6-4	TRBD2	TRBJ2-5	NA	CASSDSALGQGGETQYF	TGTGCCAGCAGTGACTCCGCCCTGGGGCAGGGAGGGGAGACCCAGTACTTC
TRBV7-8	NA	TRBJ1-5	NA	CASSPSDQPQHF	TGTGCCAGCAGCCCCTCGGATCAGCCCCAGCATTTT
TRBV7-9	NA	TRBJ2-1	NA	CASSSGGYNEQFF	TGTGCCAGCAGCTCCGGGGGCTACAATGAGCAGTTCTTC
TRBV6-5	NA	TRBJ2-5	NA	CASSQSSGGGETQYF	TGTGCCAGCAGCCAATCTAGCGGAGGGGGAGAGACCCAGTACTTC
TRBV2	NA	TRBJ2-1	NA	CASSAGPEQFF	TGTGCCAGCAGTGCCGGTCCCGAGCAGTTCTTC
TRBV10-2	NA	TRBJ1-3	NA	CASSQQHSGNTIYF	TGCGCCAGCAGTCAACAGCACTCTGGAAACACCATATATTTT
TRBV10-3	TRBD1	TRBJ1-1	NA	CAITKTGDAEAFF	TGTGCCATCACTAAGACAGGGGACGCTGAAGCTTTCTTT
TRBV19	NA	TRBJ1-4	NA	CASSMGAGEKLFF	TGTGCCAGTAGTATGGGTGCGGGTGAAAAACTGTTTTTT
TRBV11-2	NA	TRBJ1-3	NA	CASSPGRNSGNTIYF	TGTGCCAGCAGCCCAGGGAGGAACTCTGGAAACACCATATATTTT
TRBV7-2	TRBD1	TRBJ2-3	NA	CASSLEGTGLDTQYF	TGTGCCAGCAGCTTAGAAGGGACAGGGCTGGATACGCAGTATTTT
TRBV7-7	TRBD2	TRBJ2-2	once	CASSPREGITGELFF	TGTGCTAGCAGCCCCCGGGAGGGGATCACCGGGGAGCTGTTTTTT
TRBV7-3	TRBD1	TRBJ2-5	NA	CASSTTAGGTETQYF	TGTGCCAGCAGCACTACCGCAGGGGGTACAGAGACCCAGTACTTC
TRBV7-6	TRBD2	TRBJ2-1	NA	CASSLSPRLASQGTYNEQFF	TGTGCCAGCAGCTTAAGTCCGCGACTAGCGTCCCAGGGGACCTACAATGAGCAGTTCTTC
TRBV4-1	NA	TRBJ2-5	NA	CASSQEDNPGETQYF	TGCGCCAGCAGCCAAGAGGACAACCCAGGGGAGACCCAGTACTTC
TRBV19	NA	TRBJ2-2	once	CASSGVYGSTGELFF	TGTGCCAGTAGCGGTGTTTACGGGAGCACCGGGGAGCTGTTTTTT
TRBV6-4	NA	TRBJ1-4	once	CASSDDRLWEKLFF	TGTGCCAGCAGTGACGACAGACTCTGGGAAAAACTGTTTTTT
TRBV4-2	TRBD2	TRBJ2-5	NA	CASSQSSGGETQYF	TGTGCCAGCAGCCAATCTAGCGGGGGAGAGACCCAGTACTTC
TRBV5-1	NA	TRBJ1-1	NA	CASSLEGGTEAFF	TGCGCCAGCAGCTTGGAAGGAGGTACTGAAGCTTTCTTT
TRBV27	TRBD2	TRBJ2-1	NA	CATATGTSGNNNEQFF	TGTGCCACCGCGACCGGGACTAGCGGGAACAACAATGAGCAGTTCTTC
TRBV2	TRBD1	TRBJ1-1	NA	CASITGGRAFF	TGTGCCAGCATTACAGGGGGCAGAGCTTTCTTT
TRBV10-2	TRBD2	TRBJ2-7	NA	CASRDRPGTSSYEQYF	TGCGCCAGCAGAGACCGGCCGGGGACTAGCAGCTACGAGCAGTACTTC
TRBV6-5	NA	TRBJ1-2	once	CASSYGQEPIYGYTF	TGTGCCAGCAGTTACGGGCAGGAACCGATCTATGGCTACACCTTC
TRBV28	NA	TRBJ1-4	NA	CASSIPRGLATNEKLFF	TGTGCCAGCAGCATACCCAGGGGTCTCGCAACTAATGAAAAACTGTTTTTT
TRBV6-2/TRBV6-3	NA	TRBJ2-3	NA	CASSYLLRDTQYF	TGTGCCAGCAGTTACCTCCTGAGGGATACGCAGTATTTT
TRBV5-1	NA	TRBJ2-3	once	CASHSGGTGSRADTQYF	TGCGCCAGCCATTCGGGAGGGACAGGGAGTAGGGCAGATACGCAGTATTTT
TRBV4-3	NA	TRBJ1-4	NA	CASSQVTGVGEKLFF	TGCGCCAGCAGCCAAGTAACGGGGGTTGGGGAAAAACTGTTTTTT
TRBV9	TRBD1	TRBJ1-2	NA	CASSAGGSSYGYTF	TGTGCCAGCAGCGCAGGGGGATCGAGCTATGGCTACACCTTC
TRBV5-4	NA	TRBJ2-1	NA	CASSLRGREYNEQFF	TGTGCCAGCAGCTTGCGGGGCCGGGAGTACAATGAGCAGTTCTTC
TRBV10-3	TRBD1	TRBJ2-1	NA	CAIGGQGDNEQFF	TGTGCCATCGGCGGACAGGGTGACAATGAGCAGTTCTTC
TRBV4-2	TRBD1	TRBJ2-5	few	CASSFQGAETQYF	TGTGCCAGCAGCTTCCAGGGGGCAGAGACCCAGTACTTC
TRBV5-1	NA	TRBJ1-1	NA	CASPKAGMNTEAFF	TGCGCCAGCCCTAAGGCAGGCATGAACACTGAAGCTTTCTTT
TRBV6-5	NA	TRBJ1-6	NA	CASMLQRGNSPLHF	TGTGCCAGCATGCTACAGAGGGGGAATTCACCCCTCCACTTT
TRBV29-1	TRBD1	TRBJ1-2	NA	CSVTYRGRFYGYTF	TGCAGCGTTACCTACAGGGGGCGCTTCTATGGCTACACCTTC
TRBV29-1	TRBD1	TRBJ2-5	NA	CSGWDREETQYF	TGCAGCGGCTGGGACAGAGAAGAGACCCAGTACTTC
TRBV7-9	TRBD1	TRBJ2-2	NA	CASSLDQGAHTGELFF	TGTGCCAGCAGCTTAGATCAGGGGGCGCACACCGGGGAGCTGTTTTTT
TRBV15	NA	TRBJ2-5	NA	CATSRETDEETQYF	TGTGCCACCAGCAGAGAGACAGATGAAGAGACCCAGTACTTC
TRBV7-6	NA	TRBJ2-2	once	CASSPNRPARRESGELFF	TGTGCCAGCAGCCCCAACCGTCCGGCCAGGAGGGAGTCCGGGGAGCTGTTTTTT
TRBV6-1	NA	TRBJ1-5	NA	CASSDRTNQPQHF	TGTGCCAGCAGTGACAGAACCAATCAGCCCCAGCATTTT
TRBV4-1	TRBD2	TRBJ2-3	once	CASSQGRLAGVSDTQYF	TGCGCCAGCAGCCAAGGGAGGCTAGCGGGAGTCTCAGATACGCAGTATTTT
TRBV19	TRBD2	TRBJ2-5	once	CASSIVGGVRETQYF	TGTGCCAGTAGTATAGTGGGAGGGGTCCGGGAGACCCAGTACTTC
TRBV29-1	TRBD1	TRBJ2-7	NA	CSVDPTGGVYEQYF	TGCAGCGTTGACCCGACAGGGGGCGTCTACGAGCAGTACTTC